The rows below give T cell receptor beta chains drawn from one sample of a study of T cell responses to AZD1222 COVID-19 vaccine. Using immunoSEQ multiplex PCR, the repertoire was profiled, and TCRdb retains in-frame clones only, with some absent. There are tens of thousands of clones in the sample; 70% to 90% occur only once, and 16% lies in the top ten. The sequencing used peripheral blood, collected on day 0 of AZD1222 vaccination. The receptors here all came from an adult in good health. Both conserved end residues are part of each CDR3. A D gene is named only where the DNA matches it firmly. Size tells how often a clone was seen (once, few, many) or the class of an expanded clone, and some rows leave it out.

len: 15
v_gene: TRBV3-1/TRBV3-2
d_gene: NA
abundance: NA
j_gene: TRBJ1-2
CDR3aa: CASSQTERGGDGYTF
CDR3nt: TGTGCCAGCAGCCAAACCGAGCGGGGGGGCGATGGCTACACCTTC

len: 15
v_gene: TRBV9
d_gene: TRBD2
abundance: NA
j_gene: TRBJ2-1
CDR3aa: CASSVAAGGHNEQFF
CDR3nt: TGTGCCAGCAGCGTGGCGGCGGGGGGCCACAATGAGCAGTTCTTC

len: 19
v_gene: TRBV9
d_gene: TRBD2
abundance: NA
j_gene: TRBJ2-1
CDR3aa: CASSVAGLAGTDSYNEQFF
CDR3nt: TGTGCCAGCAGCGTAGCTGGACTAGCGGGAACTGACTCCTACAATGAGCAGTTCTTC

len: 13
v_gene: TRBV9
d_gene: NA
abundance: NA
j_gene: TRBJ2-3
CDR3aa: CASSITSTDTQYF
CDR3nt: TGTGCCAGCAGCATTACTAGCACAGATACGCAGTATTTT

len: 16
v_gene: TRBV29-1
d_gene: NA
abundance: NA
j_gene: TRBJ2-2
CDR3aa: CSVTLHGTSNTGELFF
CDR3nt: TGCAGCGTGACTCTCCATGGGACCTCGAACACCGGGGAGCTGTTTTTT

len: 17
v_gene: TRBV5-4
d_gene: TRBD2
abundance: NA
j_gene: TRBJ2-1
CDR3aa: CASSLALAGGGSNEQFF
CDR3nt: TGTGCCAGCAGCTTGGCTTTAGCGGGAGGAGGGTCAAATGAGCAGTTCTTC

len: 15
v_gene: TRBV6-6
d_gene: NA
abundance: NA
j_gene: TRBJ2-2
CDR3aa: CLVYQAGHHTGELFF
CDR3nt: TGTCTCGTATATCAAGCGGGACACCACACCGGGGAGCTGTTTTTT

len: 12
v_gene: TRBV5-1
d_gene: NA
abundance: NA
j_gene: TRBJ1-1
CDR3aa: CASSPRDGEAFF
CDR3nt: TGCGCCAGCAGCCCCCGCGACGGTGAAGCTTTCTTT

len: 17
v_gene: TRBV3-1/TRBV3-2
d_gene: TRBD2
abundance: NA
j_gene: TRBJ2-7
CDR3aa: CASSQGGRAGEVYEQYF
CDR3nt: TGTGCCAGCAGCCAAGGAGGTAGGGCGGGAGAGGTCTACGAGCAGTACTTC

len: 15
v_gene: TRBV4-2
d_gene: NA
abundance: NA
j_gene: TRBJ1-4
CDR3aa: CASSHRTSVGEKLFF
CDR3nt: TGTGCCAGCAGCCATAGGACATCGGTTGGGGAAAAACTGTTTTTT

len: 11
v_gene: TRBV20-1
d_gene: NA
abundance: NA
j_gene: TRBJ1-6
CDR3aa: CSARGGSPLHF
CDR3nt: TGCAGTGCTAGGGGGGGTTCACCCCTCCACTTT

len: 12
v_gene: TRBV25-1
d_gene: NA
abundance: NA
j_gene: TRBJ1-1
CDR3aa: CASSELDTEAFF
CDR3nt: TGTGCCAGCAGTGAATTGGACACTGAAGCTTTCTTT

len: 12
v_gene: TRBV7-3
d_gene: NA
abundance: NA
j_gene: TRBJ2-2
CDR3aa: CASSSRTGELFF
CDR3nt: TGTGCCAGCAGCTCTCGAACCGGGGAGCTGTTTTTT

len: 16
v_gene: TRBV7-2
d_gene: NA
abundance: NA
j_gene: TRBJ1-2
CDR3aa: CASSQTWGRSNYGYTF
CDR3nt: TGTGCCAGCAGCCAAACTTGGGGCAGGAGTAACTATGGCTACACCTTC

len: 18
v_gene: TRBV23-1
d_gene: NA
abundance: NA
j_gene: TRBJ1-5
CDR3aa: CASSQSVVKWGCNQPQHF
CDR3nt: TGCGCCAGCAGTCAATCAGTAGTAAAATGGGGGTGCAATCAGCCCCAGCATTTT

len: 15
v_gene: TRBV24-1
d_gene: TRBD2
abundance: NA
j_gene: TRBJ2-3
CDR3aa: CATKRGDLSTDTQYF
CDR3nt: TGTGCCACCAAGCGGGGCGACCTTAGCACAGATACGCAGTATTTT

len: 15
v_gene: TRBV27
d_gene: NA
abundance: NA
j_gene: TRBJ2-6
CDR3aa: CASTTGVSGANVLTF
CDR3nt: TGTGCCAGCACCACGGGGGTATCTGGGGCCAACGTCCTGACTTTC

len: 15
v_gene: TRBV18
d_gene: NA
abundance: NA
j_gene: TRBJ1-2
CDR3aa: CASSPKEGGPYGYTF
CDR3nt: TGTGCCAGCTCACCTAAAGAAGGGGGGCCCTATGGCTACACCTTC

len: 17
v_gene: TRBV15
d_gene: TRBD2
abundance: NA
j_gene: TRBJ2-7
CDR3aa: CATSRATGTSGSYEQYF
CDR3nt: TGTGCCACCAGCAGAGCCACGGGGACTAGCGGGAGCTACGAGCAGTACTTC

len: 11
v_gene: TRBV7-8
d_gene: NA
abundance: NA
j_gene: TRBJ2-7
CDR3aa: CASSGAYEQYF
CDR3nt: TGTGCCAGCTCAGGGGCCTACGAGCAGTACTTC

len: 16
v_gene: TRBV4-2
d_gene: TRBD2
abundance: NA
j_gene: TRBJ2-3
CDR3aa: CASSQPSGRASDTQYF
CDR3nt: TGTGCCAGCAGCCAACCTAGCGGGAGGGCCTCAGATACGCAGTATTTT

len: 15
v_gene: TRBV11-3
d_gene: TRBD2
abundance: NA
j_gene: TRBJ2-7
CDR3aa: CASSLRRGSDNEQYF
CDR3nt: TGTGCCAGCAGCTTACGTCGCGGGAGCGATAACGAGCAGTACTTC

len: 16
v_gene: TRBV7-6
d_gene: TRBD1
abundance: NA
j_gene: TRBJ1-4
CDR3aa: CASSLWGGQDNEKLFF
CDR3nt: TGTGCCAGCAGCTTATGGGGAGGACAGGATAATGAAAAACTGTTTTTT

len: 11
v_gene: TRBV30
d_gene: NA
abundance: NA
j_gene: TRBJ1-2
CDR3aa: CAWSVQYGYTF
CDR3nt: TGTGCCTGGAGTGTACAATATGGCTACACCTTC

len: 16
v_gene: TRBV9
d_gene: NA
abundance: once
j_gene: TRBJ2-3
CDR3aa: CASSVEGGPTVDTQYF
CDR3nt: TGTGCCAGCAGCGTGGAGGGGGGGCCCACGGTAGATACGCAGTATTTT

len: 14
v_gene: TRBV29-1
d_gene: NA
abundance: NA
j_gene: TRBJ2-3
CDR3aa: CSGAGNLAADTQYF
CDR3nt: TGCAGCGGTGCCGGGAACCTAGCCGCCGATACGCAGTATTTT

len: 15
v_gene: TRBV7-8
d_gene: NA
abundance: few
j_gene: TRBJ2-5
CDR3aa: CASSLEGAAARTQYF
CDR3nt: TGTGCCAGCAGCTTAGAGGGAGCCGCCGCACGGACCCAGTACTTC

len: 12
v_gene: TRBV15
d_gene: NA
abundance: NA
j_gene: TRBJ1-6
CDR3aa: CATSSDRDSRRF
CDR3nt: TGTGCCACCAGCAGCGATCGGGACTCGAGACGCTTT

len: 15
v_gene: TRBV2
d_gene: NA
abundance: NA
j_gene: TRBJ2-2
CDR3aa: CASSEAAEFGGELFF
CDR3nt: TGTGCCAGCAGTGAGGCCGCGGAGTTCGGCGGGGAGCTGTTTTTT

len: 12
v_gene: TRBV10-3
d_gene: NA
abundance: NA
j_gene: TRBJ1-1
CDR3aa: CAIVGDNTEAFF
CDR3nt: TGTGCCATCGTCGGGGATAACACTGAAGCTTTCTTT

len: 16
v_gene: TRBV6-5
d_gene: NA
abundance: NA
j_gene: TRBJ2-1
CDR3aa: CASSFLSSGRRNEQFF
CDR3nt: TGTGCCAGCAGTTTCCTTAGTAGCGGACGAAGGAATGAGCAGTTCTTC

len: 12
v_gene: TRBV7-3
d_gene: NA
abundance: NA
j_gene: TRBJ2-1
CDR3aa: CASSPVGGEQFF
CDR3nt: TGTGCCAGCAGCCCAGTAGGAGGTGAGCAGTTCTTC

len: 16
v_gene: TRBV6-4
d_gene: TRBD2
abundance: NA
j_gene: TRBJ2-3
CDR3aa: CASSDSGTSGTDTQYF
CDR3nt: TGTGCCAGCAGTGACTCCGGGACTAGCGGGACAGATACGCAGTATTTT

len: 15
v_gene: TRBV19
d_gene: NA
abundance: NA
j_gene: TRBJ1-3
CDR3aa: CASSPGFNSGNTIYF
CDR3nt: TGTGCCAGTAGTCCAGGGTTCAACTCTGGAAACACCATATATTTT

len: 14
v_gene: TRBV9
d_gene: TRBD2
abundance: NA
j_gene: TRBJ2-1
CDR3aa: CASSVTSGIPEQFF
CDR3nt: TGTGCCAGCAGCGTTACTAGCGGGATCCCTGAGCAGTTCTTC

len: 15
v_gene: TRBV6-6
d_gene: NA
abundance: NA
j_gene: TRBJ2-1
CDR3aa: CASSFGGGGYNEQFF
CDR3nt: TGTGCCAGCAGTTTCGGAGGGGGAGGCTACAATGAGCAGTTCTTC

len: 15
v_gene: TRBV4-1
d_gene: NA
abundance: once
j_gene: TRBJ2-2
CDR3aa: CASRSPGDRTGELFF
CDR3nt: TGCGCCAGCAGATCGCCGGGGGACCGCACCGGGGAGCTGTTTTTT

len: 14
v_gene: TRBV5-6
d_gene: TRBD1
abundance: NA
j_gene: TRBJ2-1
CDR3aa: CASSLSGTANEQFF
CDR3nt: TGTGCCAGCAGCTTGTCTGGGACAGCCAATGAGCAGTTCTTC

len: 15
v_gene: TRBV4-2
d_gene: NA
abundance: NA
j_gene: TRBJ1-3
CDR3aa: CASSQDGTSGNTIYF
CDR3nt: TGTGCCAGCAGCCAAGACGGCACCTCTGGAAACACCATATATTTT

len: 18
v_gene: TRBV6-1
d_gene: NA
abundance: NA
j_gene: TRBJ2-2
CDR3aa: CASSGHSEWEENTGELFF
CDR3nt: TGTGCCAGCAGTGGGCACAGCGAGTGGGAAGAGAACACCGGGGAGCTGTTTTTT

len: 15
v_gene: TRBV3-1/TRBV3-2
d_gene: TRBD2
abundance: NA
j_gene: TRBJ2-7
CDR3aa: CASSQGSSGTYEQYF
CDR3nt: TGTGCCAGCAGCCAAGGGTCTAGCGGGACCTACGAGCAGTACTTC

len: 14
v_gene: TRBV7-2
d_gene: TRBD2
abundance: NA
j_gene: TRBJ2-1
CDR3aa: CASSLTSGSFEQFF
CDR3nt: TGTGCCAGCAGCTTAACTAGCGGGAGTTTTGAGCAGTTCTTC

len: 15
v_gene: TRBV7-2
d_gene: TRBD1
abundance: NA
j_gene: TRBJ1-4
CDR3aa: CASSLRTGGFEKLFF
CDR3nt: TGTGCCAGCAGCCTCAGGACAGGCGGTTTTGAAAAACTGTTTTTT

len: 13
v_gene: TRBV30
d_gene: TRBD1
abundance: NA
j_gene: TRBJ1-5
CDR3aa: CACGQGSNQPQHF
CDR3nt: TGTGCCTGTGGACAGGGTAGCAATCAGCCCCAGCATTTT

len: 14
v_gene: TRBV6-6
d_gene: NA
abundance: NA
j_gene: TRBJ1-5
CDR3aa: CASNPTGQHQPQHF
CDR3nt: TGTGCCAGCAACCCGACAGGTCAACATCAGCCCCAGCATTTT

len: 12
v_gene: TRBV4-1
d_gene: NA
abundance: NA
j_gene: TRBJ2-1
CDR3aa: CASSQTYNEQFF
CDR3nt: TGCGCCAGCAGCCAAACTTACAATGAGCAGTTCTTC

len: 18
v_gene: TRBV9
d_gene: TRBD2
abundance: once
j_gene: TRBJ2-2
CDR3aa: CASSVRLAGGPFFGELFF
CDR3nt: TGTGCCAGCAGCGTAAGACTAGCGGGAGGGCCCTTTTTCGGGGAGCTGTTTTTT

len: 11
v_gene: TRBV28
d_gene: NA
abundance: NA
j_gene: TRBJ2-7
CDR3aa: CASNREGEQYF
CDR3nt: TGTGCCAGTAACAGGGAAGGCGAGCAGTACTTC